The 11 T cell receptor beta chains listed next were all sequenced from one sample in a study of graft-versus-host responses after intestinal transplantation. This table comes from immunoSEQ multiplex PCR, and its TCRdb copy is limited to in-frame clones, with some not included. The profile shows 70,000 to 95,000 clones, almost 90% of them singletons. Their cognate antigens are unknown. The sequenced sample was unstimulated CD4+ T cells sorted from spleen or lymph node cells, obtained before intestinal transplant. The receptors here all came from a human donor who received an intestinal transplant.

This chain joins TRBV5-1 and TRBJ1-1, with 8 positions matching TRBD1. There are 15 residues in the CDR3. V lost 4 bases, J lost 5 bases, and 10 bases stayed unmatched. Germline-derived CDR1 and CDR2 are SGHRS and YFSETQ. DNA for the CDR3: TGCGCCAGCAGCCTTCGGACAGGGAGGGAGACTGAAGCTTTCTTT. This gives the protein CASSLRTGRETEAFF.

This chain joins TRBV2 and TRBJ2-7; D might be TRBD1 (6 bases). The germline V gene encodes CDR1 SNHLY and CDR2 FYNNEI. Trimming cost V 10 bases and J 1 base, with 14 bases left between them. The CDR3 runs 13 residues. The CDR3: CATHTGFSYEQYF. As DNA, the CDR3 is TGTGCCACTCACACAGGGTTTTCCTACGAGCAGTACTTC. The full variable domain, its missing parts supplied by reference TRBV2 and TRBJ2-7, is EPEVTQTPSHQVTQMGQEVILRCVPISNHLYFYWYRQILGQKVEFLVSFYNNEISEKSEIFDDQFSVERPDGSNFTLKIRSTKLEDSAMYFCATHTGFSYEQYFGPGTRLTVT.

The gene calls are TRBV5-8 and TRBJ1-2, with D tentatively TRBD1 (6 bases). Trimming left V 0 bases short and J 4 bases short, with 7 bases between. This CDR3 is 13 amino acids long. Per germline, CDR1 SGHTS and CDR2 YDEGEE. The CDR3 region is CASSLAQGYGYTF. In DNA form, the CDR3 reads TGTGCCAGCAGCTTGGCACAGGGCTATGGCTACACCTTC.

The CDR3 bases are TGCGCCAGCAGCTTGGGCGGCGGGGTATTACAAGAGACCCAGTACTTC. Translated, it gives CASSLGGGVLQETQYF. This sequence joins TRBV5-1 and TRBJ2-5, with TRBD2 as a possible D gene (6 bases). Per the germline V gene, CDR1 is SGHRS and CDR2 is YFSETQ. Between the trimmed V and J ends, which lost 0 bases and 2 bases, there was a span of 14 bases. This CDR3 has 16 amino acids.

The chain has TRBV6-5 and TRBJ1-2, with 8 bases that match TRBD1. CDR1 and CDR2 (germline): MNHEY, SVGAGI. The CDR3 runs 14 residues. Germline trimming cut 0 bases from V and 5 bases from J; bases unmatched to any gene: 2. The CDR3 sequence: CASSYSGQAYGYTF. Written as DNA, the CDR3 is TGTGCCAGCAGTTACTCGGGACAGGCTTATGGCTACACCTTC.

This chain connects TRBV7-3 to TRBJ2-6; the match to TRBD2 covers 13 bases. The V gene end was trimmed by 5 bases and the J gene end by 0 bases; junction bases not matched to a gene: 4. Germline CDR1 and CDR2: SGHTA and FQGTGA. This CDR3 has 18 residues. The DNA of the CDR3 is TGTGCCAGCAGCCCGCGACTAGCGGGGGGCTCTGGGGCCAACGTCCTGACTTTC. Amino acid sequence: CASSPRLAGGSGANVLTF.

The chain uses TRBV7-2 and TRBJ2-3, with TRBD2 matching 8 bases. The trim removed 0 bases at V and 3 bases at J, leaving 8 bases unmatched. The germline V gene has CDR1 SGHTA and CDR2 FQGNSA. There are 17 residues in the CDR3. The CDR3 DNA follows: TGTGCCAGCAGCTTAGCGAGGGGACTAGTAGGGACAGATACGCAGTATTTT. It encodes CASSLARGLVGTDTQYF. The variable domain in full, completed from reference TRBV7-2 and TRBJ2-3, reads GAGVSQSPSNKVTEKGKDVELRCDPISGHTALYWYRQSLGQGLEFLIYFQGNSAPDKSGLPSDRFSAERTGGSVSTLTIQRTQQEDSAVYLCASSLARGLVGTDTQYFGPGTRLTVL.

This rearrangement joins TRBV7-8 to TRBJ2-7, with TRBD1 matching over 8 bases. Losses at the gene ends were 5 bases for V and 2 bases for J; bases not matched to a gene: 5. The CDR3 totals 14 residues. The V gene's germline CDR1 is SGHVS and CDR2 FQNEAQ. CDR3 protein: CASSRDRGAYEQYF. The CDR3 DNA reads TGTGCCAGCAGCCGAGACAGGGGTGCCTACGAGCAGTACTTC. The full variable domain, completed using reference TRBV7-8 and TRBJ2-7, is GAGVSQSPRYKVAKRGQDVALRCDPISGHVSLFWYQQALGQGPEFLTYFQNEAQLDKSGLPSDRFFAERPEGSVSTLKIQRTQQEDSAVYLCASSRDRGAYEQYFGPGTRLTVT.

The chain couples TRBV14 to TRBJ2-5; 10 nucleotides match TRBD1. The trim removed 1 base at V and 5 bases at J, leaving 10 bases unmatched. Germline-derived CDR1 and CDR2 are SGHDN and FVKESK. This CDR3 region has 17 residues. This CDR3 reads CASSQGDRGTGVETQYF. Written as DNA, the CDR3 is TGTGCCAGCAGCCAAGGCGATCGGGGGACAGGGGTTGAGACCCAGTACTTC.

Of note for this clone: This CDR3 is also generated by other DNA sequences in the sample. The rearrangement uses TRBV19 and TRBJ1-3; the D is unclear. CDR3 length equals 16 residues. From germline, CDR1 is LNHDA and CDR2 SQIVND (reference sequence). Deletions cut 1 base from V and 0 bases from J, with 10 bases between. In DNA, the CDR3 is TGTGCCAGTAGTATAGGAGGCACCCACTCTGGAAACACCATATATTTT. Its protein is CASSIGGTHSGNTIYF.

The chain employs TRBV6-5 and TRBJ1-3; D may be TRBD1 (6 bases). V lost 6 bases and J lost 0, with 12 bases in between. Germline V lookup: CDR1 MNHEY, CDR2 SVGAGI. The CDR3 contains 15 residues. This CDR3 reads CASSQDRLSGNTIYF. CDR3 in DNA: TGTGCCAGCAGCCAAGACAGGCTCTCTGGAAACACCATATATTTT.